This TCR beta chain was retrieved from a study of shared clonotypes between healthy human individuals (dated by TCRdb to about 2020). Concerning the study at large: The cohort included a few men and two women between 18 and 49 years of age. For each donor, CD4 naive and CD4 memory were each run on three plates, CD8 naive on two plates, and CD8 memory on one plate. Blood TCR repertoires of a handful of healthy adults were deeply sequenced to estimate repertoire size and the extent of clonotype sharing between individuals. Different laboratories and diverse techniques were used to prepare libraries and sequence TCR repertoires, to increase sequencing depth and limit assay-specific biases. Each donor's leukapheresis produced roughly between about 0.8 and 8.9 billion PBMCs.

Beyond this particular receptor, the publication reports: Based on pairwise subsampling, the degree of clonotype sharing among donors was expected to be affected by sequencing depth. Only blood was sampled, and tissue TCR repertoires likely differ from those in blood. Higher generation probabilities were observed for clonotypes shared by all four sorted-subset donors than for non-shared clonotypes. Incomplete sequencing was indicated by rarefaction of sorted-subset datasets, despite the large sequencing depth. Naive subsets generally had larger estimated clonotype richness than memory subsets. The small number of donors limited the genetic and exposure-history diversity represented. Across four donors, about 5% of naive CD4, approximately 4% of naive CD8, 2.3% of memory CD4, and approximately 0.42% of memory CD8 clonotypes were shared.

Its CDR3 holds 16 amino acids, cysteine through phenylalanine. Only the CDR3 region is kept as DNA, spanning 48 bases read in frame from base 1. V is pared back by 0 bases and J by 2 bases, with 8 bases lying between the germline termini. For CDR1 and CDR2, the germline V gene lists LGHNA and YSLEER. TCR CDR3 regions were amplified from genomic DNA by multiplex PCR using the deep immunoSEQ assay. Extracted genomic DNA from each cell subset was distributed evenly across all wells of several immunoSEQ 96-well plates, and each plate was treated as a replicate. For sorted subsets, around 0.2 ug of genomic DNA, equivalent to about 30,000 T cell genomes, went into each replicate PCR. The purified libraries were quantified using a Qubit 3.0 fluorometer, sized with a Bioanalyzer 2100, and then quantified again using the KAPA Library Quantification kit. Every immunoSEQ 96-well plate was sequenced on a dedicated single-read 150-cycle Illumina NextSeq 550 flow cell. The authors processed their data as follows. Because only junctional sequences without quality scores were contained in the immunoSEQ output, filtering matching that applied to full-length reads could not be performed. Sequences were annotated with PyIR, a Python wrapper for IgBLAST v1.9, and V/J genes and CDR3 were assigned using IMGT germline references. Reads with weak V/J assignments (E-value above 1e-6), missing CDR3, stop codons, out-of-frame junctions, or ambiguous translated residues were removed. V3J clonotypes were defined as sequences sharing an identical inferred V gene, J gene, and CDR3 amino acid sequence. To compute the percentage overlap between repertoires, the number of shared unique clonotypes was divided by the size of the smaller repertoire. RTK rarefaction, the Chao1 estimator, and Recon v2.1 estimates of unobserved clonotypes were used to assess repertoire richness. OLGA was used to compute generation probabilities for all TCRbeta clonotypes that the gDNA method yielded from a handful of donors. As stored in TCRdb, this immuneACCESS dataset retains in-frame rearrangements with V and J assigned. A fraction of the clones does not appear; measured against another copy, unresolved V genes explain less than half of the discrepancy, and the remainder lacks a known reason. The DNA gave D and trimming, while V, J and clone size come from that table. In all, the sample holds about 79,000 clones, and about 61% of those were seen once. Of the sample, roughly 49% is held by the ten largest clones.

Notes on this clone: This clone's antigen is unknown. No base-level quality is on record; no much larger clone is a single base apart.

The donors were healthy, HIV-negative adults with no recently reported acute infections or vaccinations. Every donor was a Caucasian adult living in Nashville, Tennessee, USA. The CD8 memory samples were a combination of magnetically selected CD45RO+ cells and CCR7-negative CD45RA+ effector memory (TemRA) cells. After blood collection by leukapheresis, PBMCs were isolated using Ficoll-Histopaque density gradient centrifugation and then cryopreserved in the vapor phase of liquid nitrogen. Purity and quantity of every magnetically sorted T cell population were checked by analytical flow cytometry. Each sorted fraction had its genomic DNA isolated and then quantified by UV absorbance on a Nanodrop 2000c.

Sample: memory CD8+ T cells sorted from blood. The cell subset or site label here, explained by the study, means: CD45RO+ cells pooled with CCR7-negative TemRA cells. Here the chain combines TRBV4-3 and TRBJ2-6; the D gene could be TRBD1 or TRBD2, each one agreeing over 5 bases. The receptor's source is a man between 25 and 39 years old in good health. At the DNA level, the sequence is TGCGCCAGCAGCCAAGAATTGGGGGCTGGGGCCAACGTCCTGACTTTC. Translation gives CASSQELGAGANVLTF.